What follows is one T cell receptor beta chain and its context. Plated together were roughly 200,000 CFSE-labeled responder cells and roughly 200,000 irradiated, violet-dye-labeled stimulator cells. The data were obtained in a study of graft-versus-host responses after intestinal transplantation. General observations from the study: GvH clones turned up in recipient marrow; some had shown up first in ileum or blood.

Libraries were prepared by immunoSEQ multiplex PCR; TCRdb keeps only in-frame clonotypes and omits some of them. The data show 5,500 to 6,000 clones, with about 30% seen just once and about 33% held by the top ten. Germline CDR1 and CDR2: SQVTM and ANQGSEA. CDR3 length equals 12 residues. V was cut by 7 bases and J by 6 bases, with 15 bases left in between. Material: alloreactive CD8+ T cells from a mixed lymphocyte reaction culture, obtained before intestinal transplant. Subset: CFSE-low proliferating T cells sorted from approximately 6-day pre-transplant mixed lymphocyte reaction (GvH or HvG direction). The sequence came from a human patient who received an intestinal transplant. The chain uses TRBV29-1 and TRBJ1-1; D ambiguous. The DNA of the CDR3 is TGCAGCGGCCTAGCTTCCGGGGCTGAAGCTTTCTTT. It is translated as CSGLASGAEAFF.